This TCR beta chain was identified in a study of blood T cell repertoires in COVID-19. Germline loops: CDR1 SGHNT, CDR2 YYREEE (reference sequence). The V gene end was trimmed by 1 base and the J gene end by 4 bases; junction bases not matched to a gene: 5. This CDR3 has 15 amino acids. The method was immunoSEQ multiplex PCR; TCRdb's version includes in-frame clones alone and lacks a portion of them. The table includes about 250,000 clones, around 88% detected once. Sequencing was carried out using peripheral blood. This TCR derives from a woman aged 25 to 39 with COVID-19, enrolled during active disease. The chain links TRBV5-4 to TRBJ2-3; TRBD2 agrees at 8 bases. CDR3 in amino acids: CASSLRSGGPDTQYF. CDR3 bases: TGTGCCAGCAGCTTGCGGTCGGGAGGGCCAGATACGCAGTATTTT.